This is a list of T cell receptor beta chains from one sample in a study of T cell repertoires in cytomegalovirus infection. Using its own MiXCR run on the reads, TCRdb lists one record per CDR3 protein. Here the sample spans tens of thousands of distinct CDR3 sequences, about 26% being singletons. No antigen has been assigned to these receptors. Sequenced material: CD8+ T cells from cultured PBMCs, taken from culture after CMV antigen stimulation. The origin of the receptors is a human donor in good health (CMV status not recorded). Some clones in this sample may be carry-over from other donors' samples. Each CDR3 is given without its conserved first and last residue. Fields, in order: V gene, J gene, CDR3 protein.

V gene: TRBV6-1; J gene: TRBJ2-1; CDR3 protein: ASTTREGARTQF
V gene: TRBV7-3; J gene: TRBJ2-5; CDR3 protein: ASSLGTGGGETQY
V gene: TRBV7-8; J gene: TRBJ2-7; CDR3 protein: ASSPADYEQY
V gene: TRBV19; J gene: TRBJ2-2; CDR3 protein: ASSTDRGLPGELF
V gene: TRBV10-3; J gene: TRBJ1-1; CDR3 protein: AISATGNTEAF
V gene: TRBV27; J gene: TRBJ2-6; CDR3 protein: ASSPTGLSSGANVLT
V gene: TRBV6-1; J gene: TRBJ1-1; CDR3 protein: ASSCGSFFVRQPEANTGAF
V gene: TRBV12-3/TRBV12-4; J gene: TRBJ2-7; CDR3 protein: ASSGGHGPYEQY
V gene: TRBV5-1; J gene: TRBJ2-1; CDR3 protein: ASSSEDRSYNEQF
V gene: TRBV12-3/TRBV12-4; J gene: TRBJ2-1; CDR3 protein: ASSLVAGGKFEQF
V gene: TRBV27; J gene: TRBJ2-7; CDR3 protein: ASSPTGTREQY
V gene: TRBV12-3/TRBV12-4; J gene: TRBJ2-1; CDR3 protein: ASSLGVYNEQF
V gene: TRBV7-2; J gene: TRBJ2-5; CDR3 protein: ASSLKKTQETQY
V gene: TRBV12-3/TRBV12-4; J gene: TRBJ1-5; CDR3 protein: ASSLVENSNQPQH
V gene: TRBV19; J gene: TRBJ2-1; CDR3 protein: ASSLGAMSNEQF
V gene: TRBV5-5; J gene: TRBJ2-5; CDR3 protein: ASNGQQETQY
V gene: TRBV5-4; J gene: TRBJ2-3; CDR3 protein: ASSLLADYTDTQY
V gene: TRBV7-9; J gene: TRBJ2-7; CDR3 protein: ASSPPRAGALYEQY
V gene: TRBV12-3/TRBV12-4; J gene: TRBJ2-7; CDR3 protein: ASSYGYSYEQY
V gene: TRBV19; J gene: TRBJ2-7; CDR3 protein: ASSIGAGNEQY
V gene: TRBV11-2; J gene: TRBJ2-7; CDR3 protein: ASSLYEQY
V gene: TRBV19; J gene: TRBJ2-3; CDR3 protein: ATRVTGGGTDTQY
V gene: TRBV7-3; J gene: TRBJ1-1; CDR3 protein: ASSLLQGLDTEAF
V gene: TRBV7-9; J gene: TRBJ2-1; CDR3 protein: ASSSELAGKNNEQF